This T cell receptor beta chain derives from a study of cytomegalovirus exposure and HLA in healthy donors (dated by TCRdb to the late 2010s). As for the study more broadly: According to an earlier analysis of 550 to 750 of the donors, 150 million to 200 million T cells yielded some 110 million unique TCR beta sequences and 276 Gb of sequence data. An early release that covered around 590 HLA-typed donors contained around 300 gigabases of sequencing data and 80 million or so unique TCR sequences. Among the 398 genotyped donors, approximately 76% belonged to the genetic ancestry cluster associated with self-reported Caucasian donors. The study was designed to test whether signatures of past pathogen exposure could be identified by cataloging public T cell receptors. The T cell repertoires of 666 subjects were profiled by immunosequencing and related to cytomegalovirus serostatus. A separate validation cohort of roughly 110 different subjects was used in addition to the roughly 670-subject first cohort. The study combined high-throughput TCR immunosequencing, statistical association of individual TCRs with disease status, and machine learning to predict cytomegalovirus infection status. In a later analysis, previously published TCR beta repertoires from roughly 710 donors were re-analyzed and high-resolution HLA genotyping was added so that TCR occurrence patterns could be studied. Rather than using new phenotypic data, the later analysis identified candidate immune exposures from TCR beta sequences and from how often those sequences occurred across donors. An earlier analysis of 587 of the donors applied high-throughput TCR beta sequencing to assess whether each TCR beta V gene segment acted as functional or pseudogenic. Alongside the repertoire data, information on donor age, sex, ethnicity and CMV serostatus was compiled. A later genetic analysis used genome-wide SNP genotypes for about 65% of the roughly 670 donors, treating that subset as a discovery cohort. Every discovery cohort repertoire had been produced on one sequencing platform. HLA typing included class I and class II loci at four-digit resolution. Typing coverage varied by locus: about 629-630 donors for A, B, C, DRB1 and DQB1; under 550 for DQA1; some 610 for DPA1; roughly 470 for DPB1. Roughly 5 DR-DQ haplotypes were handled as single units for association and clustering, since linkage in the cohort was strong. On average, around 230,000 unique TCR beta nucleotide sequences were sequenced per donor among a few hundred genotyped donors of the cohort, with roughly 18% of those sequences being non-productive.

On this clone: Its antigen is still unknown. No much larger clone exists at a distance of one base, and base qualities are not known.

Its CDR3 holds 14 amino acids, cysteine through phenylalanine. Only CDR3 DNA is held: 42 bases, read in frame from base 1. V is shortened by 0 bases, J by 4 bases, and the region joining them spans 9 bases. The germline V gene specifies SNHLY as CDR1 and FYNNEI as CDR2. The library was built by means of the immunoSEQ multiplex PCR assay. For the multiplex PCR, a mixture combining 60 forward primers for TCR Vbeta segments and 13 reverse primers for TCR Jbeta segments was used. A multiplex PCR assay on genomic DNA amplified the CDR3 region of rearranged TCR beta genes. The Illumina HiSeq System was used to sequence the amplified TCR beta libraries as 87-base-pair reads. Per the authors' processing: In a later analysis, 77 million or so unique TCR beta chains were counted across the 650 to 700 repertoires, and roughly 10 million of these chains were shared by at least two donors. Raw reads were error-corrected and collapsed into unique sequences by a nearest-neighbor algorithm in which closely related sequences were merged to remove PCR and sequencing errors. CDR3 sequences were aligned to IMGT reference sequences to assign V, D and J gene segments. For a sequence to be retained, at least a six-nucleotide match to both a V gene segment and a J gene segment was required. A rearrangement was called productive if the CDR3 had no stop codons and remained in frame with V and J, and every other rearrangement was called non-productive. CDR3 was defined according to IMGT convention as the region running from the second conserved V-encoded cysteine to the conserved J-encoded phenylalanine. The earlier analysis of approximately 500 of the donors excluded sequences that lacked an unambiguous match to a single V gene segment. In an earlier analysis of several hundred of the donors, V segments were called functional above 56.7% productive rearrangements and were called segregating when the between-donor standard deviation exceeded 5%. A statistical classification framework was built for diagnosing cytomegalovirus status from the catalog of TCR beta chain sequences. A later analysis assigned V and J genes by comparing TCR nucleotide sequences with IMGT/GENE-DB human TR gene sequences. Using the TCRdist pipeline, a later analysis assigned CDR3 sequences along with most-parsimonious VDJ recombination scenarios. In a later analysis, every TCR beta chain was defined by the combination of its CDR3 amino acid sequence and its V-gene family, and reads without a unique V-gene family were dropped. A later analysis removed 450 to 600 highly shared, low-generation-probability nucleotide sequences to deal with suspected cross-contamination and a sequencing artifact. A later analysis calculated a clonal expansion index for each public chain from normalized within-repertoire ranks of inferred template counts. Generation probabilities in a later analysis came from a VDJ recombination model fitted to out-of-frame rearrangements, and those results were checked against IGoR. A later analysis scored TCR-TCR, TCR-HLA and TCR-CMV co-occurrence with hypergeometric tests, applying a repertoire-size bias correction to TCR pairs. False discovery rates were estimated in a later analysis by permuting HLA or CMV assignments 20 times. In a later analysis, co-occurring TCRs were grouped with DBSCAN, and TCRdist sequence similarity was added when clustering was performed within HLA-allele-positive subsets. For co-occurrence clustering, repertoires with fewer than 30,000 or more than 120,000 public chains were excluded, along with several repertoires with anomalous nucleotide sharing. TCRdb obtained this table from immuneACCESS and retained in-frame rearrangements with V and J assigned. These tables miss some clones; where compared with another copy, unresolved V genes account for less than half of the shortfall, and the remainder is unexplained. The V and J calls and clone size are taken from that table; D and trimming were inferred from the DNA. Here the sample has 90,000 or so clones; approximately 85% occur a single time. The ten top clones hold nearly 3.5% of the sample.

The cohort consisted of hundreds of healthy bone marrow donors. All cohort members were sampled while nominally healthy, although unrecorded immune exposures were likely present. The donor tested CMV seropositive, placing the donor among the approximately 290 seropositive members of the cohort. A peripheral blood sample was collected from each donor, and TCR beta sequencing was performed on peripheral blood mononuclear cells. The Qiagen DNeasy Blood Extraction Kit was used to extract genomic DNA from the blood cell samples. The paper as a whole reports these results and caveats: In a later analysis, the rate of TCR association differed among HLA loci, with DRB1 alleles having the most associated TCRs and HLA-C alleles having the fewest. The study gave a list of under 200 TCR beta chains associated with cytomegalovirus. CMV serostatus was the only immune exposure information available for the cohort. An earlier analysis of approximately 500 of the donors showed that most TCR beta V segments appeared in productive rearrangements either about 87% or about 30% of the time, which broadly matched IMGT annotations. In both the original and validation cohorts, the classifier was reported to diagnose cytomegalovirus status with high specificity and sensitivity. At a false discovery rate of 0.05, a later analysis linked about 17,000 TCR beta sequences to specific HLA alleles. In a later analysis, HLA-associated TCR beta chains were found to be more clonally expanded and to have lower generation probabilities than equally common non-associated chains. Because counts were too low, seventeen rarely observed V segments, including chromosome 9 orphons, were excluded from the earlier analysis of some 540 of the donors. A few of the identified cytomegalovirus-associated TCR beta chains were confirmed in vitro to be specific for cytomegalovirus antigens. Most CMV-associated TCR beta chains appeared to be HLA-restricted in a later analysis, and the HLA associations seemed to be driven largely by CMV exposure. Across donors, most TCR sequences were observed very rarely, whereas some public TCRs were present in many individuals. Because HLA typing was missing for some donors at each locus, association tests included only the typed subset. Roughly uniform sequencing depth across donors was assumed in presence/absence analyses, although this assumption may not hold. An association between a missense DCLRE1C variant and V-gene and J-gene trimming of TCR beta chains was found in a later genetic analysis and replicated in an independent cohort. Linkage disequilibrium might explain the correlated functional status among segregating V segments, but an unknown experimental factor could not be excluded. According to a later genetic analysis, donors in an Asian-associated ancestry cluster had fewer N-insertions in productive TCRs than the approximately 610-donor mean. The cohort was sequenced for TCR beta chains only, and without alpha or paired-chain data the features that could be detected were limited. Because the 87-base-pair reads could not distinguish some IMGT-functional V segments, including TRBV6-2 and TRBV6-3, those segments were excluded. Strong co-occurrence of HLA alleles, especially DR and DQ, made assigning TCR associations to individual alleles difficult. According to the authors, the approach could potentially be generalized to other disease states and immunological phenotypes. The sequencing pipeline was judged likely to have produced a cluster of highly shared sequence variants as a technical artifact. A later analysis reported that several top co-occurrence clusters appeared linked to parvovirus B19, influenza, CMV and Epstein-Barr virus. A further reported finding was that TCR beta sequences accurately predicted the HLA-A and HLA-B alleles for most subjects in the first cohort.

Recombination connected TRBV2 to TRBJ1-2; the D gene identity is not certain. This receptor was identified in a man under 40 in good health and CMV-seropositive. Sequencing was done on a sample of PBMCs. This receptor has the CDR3 CASSEARSGYGYTF. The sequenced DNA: TGTGCCAGCAGTGAAGCGCGGTCGGGCTATGGCTACACCTTC.